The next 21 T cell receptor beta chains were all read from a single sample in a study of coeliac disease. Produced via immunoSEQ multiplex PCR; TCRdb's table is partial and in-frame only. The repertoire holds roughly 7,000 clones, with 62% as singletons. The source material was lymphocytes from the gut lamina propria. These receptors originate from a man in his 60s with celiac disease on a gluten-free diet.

CDR3 amino acids: CASSLGGRAFYGYTF. For the CDR3, the DNA is TGTGCCAGCAGCTTAGGCGGCAGGGCTTTCTATGGCTACACCTTC. The V call is TRBV7-8, the J call TRBJ1-2, with TRBD1 as a possible D gene (5 bases). The germline CDR1 and CDR2 sequences are SGHVS and FQNEAQ. V lost 1 base and J lost 4, with 13 bases in between. There are 15 residues in the CDR3.

Here the CDR3 DNA reads TGTGCCAGCAGCTTAAAAGCCGGACTAGCGGGGGGGAATGAGCAGTTCTTC. The encoded protein is CASSLKAGLAGGNEQFF. The chain employs TRBV7-8 and TRBJ2-1; TRBD2 agrees at 15 bases. Germline-derived CDR1 and CDR2 are SGHVS and FQNEAQ. The CDR3 covers 17 residues. Germline trimming cut 2 bases from V and 7 bases from J; bases unmatched to any gene: 6. Supplemented by reference TRBV7-8 and TRBJ2-1, the full variable domain reads GAGVSQSPRYKVAKRGQDVALRCDPISGHVSLFWYQQALGQGPEFLTYFQNEAQLDKSGLPSDRFFAERPEGSVSTLKIQRTQQEDSAVYLCASSLKAGLAGGNEQFFGPGTRLTVL.

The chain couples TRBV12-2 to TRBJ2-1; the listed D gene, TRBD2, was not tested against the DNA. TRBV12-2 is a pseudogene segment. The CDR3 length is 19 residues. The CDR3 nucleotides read TGTGCAAGTCAGCTTAGTCCCAATAAAGGGGGGACTAGCTTCAGTGAGCAGTTCTTC. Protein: CASQLSPNKGGTSFSEQFF.

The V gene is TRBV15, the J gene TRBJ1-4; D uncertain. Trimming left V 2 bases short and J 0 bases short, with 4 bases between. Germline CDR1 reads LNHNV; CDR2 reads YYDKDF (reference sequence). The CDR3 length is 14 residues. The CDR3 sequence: CATSRHATNEKLFF. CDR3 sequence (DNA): TGTGCCACCAGCAGACATGCAACTAATGAAAAACTGTTTTTT.

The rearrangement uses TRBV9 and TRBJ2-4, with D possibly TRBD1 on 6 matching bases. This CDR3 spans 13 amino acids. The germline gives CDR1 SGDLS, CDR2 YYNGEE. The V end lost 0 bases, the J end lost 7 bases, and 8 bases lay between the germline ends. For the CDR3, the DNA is TGTGCCAGCAGCGTAGCTACAGGGAACATTCAGTACTTC. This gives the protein CASSVATGNIQYF.

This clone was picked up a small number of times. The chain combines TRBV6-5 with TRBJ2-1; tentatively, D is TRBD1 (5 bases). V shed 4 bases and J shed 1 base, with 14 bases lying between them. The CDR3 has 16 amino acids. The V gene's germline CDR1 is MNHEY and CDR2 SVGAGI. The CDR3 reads CASSSSRVKSYNEQFF. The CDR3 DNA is TGTGCCAGCAGTTCCTCCAGGGTCAAATCCTACAATGAGCAGTTCTTC.

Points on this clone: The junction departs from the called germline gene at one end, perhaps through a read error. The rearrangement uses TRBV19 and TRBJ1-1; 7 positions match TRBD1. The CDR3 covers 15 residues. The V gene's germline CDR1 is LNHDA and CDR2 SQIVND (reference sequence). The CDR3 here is CASREQQGRKTEVFF. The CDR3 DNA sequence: TGTGCCAGTAGGGAGCAACAGGGGCGGAAGACTGAAGTTTTCTTT.

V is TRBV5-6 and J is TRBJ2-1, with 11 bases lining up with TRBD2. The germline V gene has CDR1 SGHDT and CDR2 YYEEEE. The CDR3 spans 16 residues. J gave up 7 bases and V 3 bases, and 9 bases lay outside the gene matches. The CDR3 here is CASSSQLAGGWNEQFF. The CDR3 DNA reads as TGTGCCAGCAGCTCCCAGTTAGCGGGGGGGTGGAATGAGCAGTTCTTC. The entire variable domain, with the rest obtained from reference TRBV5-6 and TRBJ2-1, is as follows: DAGVTQSPTHLIKTRGQQVTLRCSPKSGHDTVSWYQQALGQGPQFIFQYYEEEERQRGNFPDRFSGHQFPNYSSELNVNALLLGDSALYLCASSSQLAGGWNEQFFGPGTRLTVL.

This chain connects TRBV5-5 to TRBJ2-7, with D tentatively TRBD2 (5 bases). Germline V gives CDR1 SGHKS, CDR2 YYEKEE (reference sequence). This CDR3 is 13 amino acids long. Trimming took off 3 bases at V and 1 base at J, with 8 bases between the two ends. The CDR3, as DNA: TGTGCCAGCAGCTCCGGGGTATCCTACGAGCAGTACTTC. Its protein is CASSSGVSYEQYF.

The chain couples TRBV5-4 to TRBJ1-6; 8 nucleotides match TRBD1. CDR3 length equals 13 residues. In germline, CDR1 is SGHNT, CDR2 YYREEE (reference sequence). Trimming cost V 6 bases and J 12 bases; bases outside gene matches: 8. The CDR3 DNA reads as TGTGCCAGCACATTGGACAGGGTAGTACCCCTCCACTTT. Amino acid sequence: CASTLDRVVPLHF.

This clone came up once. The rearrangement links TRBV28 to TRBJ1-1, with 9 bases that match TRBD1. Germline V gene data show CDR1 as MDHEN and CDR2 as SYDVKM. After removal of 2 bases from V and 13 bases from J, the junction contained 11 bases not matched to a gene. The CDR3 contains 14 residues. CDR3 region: CASSLPPGQGGGFF. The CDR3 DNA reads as TGTGCCAGCAGTTTACCTCCGGGACAGGGAGGAGGTTTCTTT.

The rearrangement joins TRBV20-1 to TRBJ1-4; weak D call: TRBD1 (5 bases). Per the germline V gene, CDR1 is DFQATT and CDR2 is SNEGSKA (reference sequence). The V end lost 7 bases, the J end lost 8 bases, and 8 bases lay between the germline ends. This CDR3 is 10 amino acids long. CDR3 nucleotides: TGCAGTGTTGGGGGGGAAAAACTGTTTTTT. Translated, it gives CSVGGEKLFF.

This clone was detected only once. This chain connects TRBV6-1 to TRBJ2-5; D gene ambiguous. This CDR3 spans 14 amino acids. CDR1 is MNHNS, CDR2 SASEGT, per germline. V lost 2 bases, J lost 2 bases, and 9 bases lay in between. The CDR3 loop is CASSERGQQETQYF. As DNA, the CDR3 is TGTGCCAGCAGTGAACGTGGCCAACAAGAGACCCAGTACTTC.

CDR3: CASRRGGSGANVLTF. The CDR3 DNA reads as TGTGCCAGCAGAAGGGGGGGTTCTGGGGCCAACGTCCTGACTTTC. V gene TRBV6-1 combines with J gene TRBJ2-6; TRBD2 might be the D (7 bases). CDR1 is MNHNS, CDR2 SASEGT, per germline. The CDR3 is 15 residues long. The ends were cut back, 6 bases at V and 1 base at J, with 10 bases in the middle.

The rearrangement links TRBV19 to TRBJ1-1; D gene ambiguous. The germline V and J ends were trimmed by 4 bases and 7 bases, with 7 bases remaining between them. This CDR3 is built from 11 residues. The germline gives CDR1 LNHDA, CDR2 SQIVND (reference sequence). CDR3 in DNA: TGTGCCAGTAGTACCCAGTATGAAGCTTTCTTT. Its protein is CASSTQYEAFF.

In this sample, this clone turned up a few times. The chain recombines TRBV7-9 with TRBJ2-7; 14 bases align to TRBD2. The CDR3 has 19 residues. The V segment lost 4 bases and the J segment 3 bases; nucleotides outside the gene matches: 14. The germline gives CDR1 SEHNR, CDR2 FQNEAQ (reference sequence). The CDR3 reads CASSSLGTGTSGGVYEQYF. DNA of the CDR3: TGTGCCAGCAGCTCACTTGGGACCGGGACTAGCGGGGGAGTCTACGAGCAGTACTTC. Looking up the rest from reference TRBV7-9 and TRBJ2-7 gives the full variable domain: DTGVSQNPRHKITKRGQNVTFRCDPISEHNRLYWYRQTLGQGPEFLTYFQNEAQLEKSRLLSDRFSAERPKGSFSTLEIQRTEQGDSAMYLCASSSLGTGTSGGVYEQYFGPGTRLTVT.

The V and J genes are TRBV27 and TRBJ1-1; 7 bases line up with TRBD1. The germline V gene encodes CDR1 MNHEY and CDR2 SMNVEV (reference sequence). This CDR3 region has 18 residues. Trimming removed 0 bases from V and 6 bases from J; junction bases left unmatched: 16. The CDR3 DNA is TGTGCCAGCAGTTTATCAGGGGGCCAGGCCACAAAGGTGTCTGAAGCTTTCTTT. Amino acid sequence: CASSLSGGQATKVSEAFF.

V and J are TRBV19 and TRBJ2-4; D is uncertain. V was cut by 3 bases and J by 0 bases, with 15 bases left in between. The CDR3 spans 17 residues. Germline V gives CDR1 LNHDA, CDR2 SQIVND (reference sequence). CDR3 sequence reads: CASSISVKILAKNIQYF. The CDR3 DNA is TGTGCCAGTAGTATCTCGGTAAAGATACTAGCCAAAAACATTCAGTACTTC.

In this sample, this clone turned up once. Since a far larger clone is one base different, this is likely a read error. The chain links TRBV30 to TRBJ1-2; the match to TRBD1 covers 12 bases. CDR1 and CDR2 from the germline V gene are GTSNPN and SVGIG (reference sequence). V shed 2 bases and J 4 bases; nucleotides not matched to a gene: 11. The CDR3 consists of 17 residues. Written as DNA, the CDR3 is TGTGCCTGGAGTTCCCTGGGACAGGGGGCCTTTGGCTATGGCTACACCTTC. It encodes CAWSSLGQGAFGYGYTF. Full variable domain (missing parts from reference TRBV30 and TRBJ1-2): SQTIHQWPATLVQPVGSPLSLECTVEGTSNPNLYWYRQAAGRGLQLLFYSVGIGQISSEVPQNLSASRPQDRQFILSSKKLLLSDSGFYLCAWSSLGQGAFGYGYTFGSGTRLTVV.

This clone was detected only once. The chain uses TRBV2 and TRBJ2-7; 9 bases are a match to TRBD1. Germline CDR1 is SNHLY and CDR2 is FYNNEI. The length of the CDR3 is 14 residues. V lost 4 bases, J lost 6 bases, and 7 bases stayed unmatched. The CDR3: CASSVAGQGFEQYF. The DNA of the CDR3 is TGTGCCAGCAGTGTAGCCGGACAGGGGTTCGAGCAGTACTTC.

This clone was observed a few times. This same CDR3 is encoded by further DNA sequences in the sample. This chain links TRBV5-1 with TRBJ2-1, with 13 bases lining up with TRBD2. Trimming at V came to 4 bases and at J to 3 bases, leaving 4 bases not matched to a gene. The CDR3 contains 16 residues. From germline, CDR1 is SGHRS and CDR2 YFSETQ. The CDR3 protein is CASSPTSGGVYNEQFF. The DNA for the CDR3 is TGCGCCAGCAGCCCTACTAGCGGGGGGGTCTACAATGAGCAGTTCTTC.